This entry lists 10 T cell receptor beta chains sequenced from one sample in a study of a mutant IDH1 vaccine in newly diagnosed glioma. Their antigen targets remain unknown. The method was immunoSEQ multiplex PCR; TCRdb's version includes in-frame clones alone and lacks a portion of them. The profile shows tens of thousands of clones, over 70% of them singletons. The time point is: week 23, last vaccination. Every single dose of the vaccine, 300 ug of mutant IDH1 20-mer peptide, came with topical imiquimod. The sequenced sample was PBMCs, obtained from a glioma patient whose treatment included an IDH1 peptide vaccine. All receptors derive from a man aged 40-50 years with glioma.

The CDR3 reads CASSRTATDGYTF. The CDR3 DNA reads TGCGCCAGCAGTAGGACAGCAACGGATGGCTACACCTTC. The V gene is TRBV5-1, the J gene TRBJ1-2, with a tentative D call TRBD1 (6 bases). CDR3 length: 13 amino acids. Germline-derived CDR1 and CDR2 are SGHRS and YFSETQ. The germline V and J ends were trimmed by 5 bases and 6 bases, with 14 bases remaining between them.

The rearrangement joins TRBV6-5 to TRBJ1-1; no definite D call. V was trimmed by 3 bases and J by 1 base, leaving 9 bases between them. CDR3 length: 14 amino acids. In germline, CDR1 is MNHEY, CDR2 SVGAGI. CDR3 DNA sequence: TGTGCCAGCAGTTATAGAAGAGGGAACACTGAAGCTTTCTTT. Translation: CASSYRRGNTEAFF.

The rearrangement uses TRBV7-3 and TRBJ2-2; TRBD1 matches at 7 bases. This CDR3 spans 14 amino acids. V lost 5 bases and J lost 5; bases outside the gene matches: 5. Germline CDR1 and CDR2: SGHTA and FQGTGA. CDR3 loop: CASSDLTGTGELFF. The DNA for the CDR3 is TGTGCCAGCAGCGACCTGACAGGGACCGGGGAGCTGTTTTTT.

This CDR3 reads CASSIGQGAIETQYF. CDR3 in DNA: TGTGCCAGCAGCATTGGACAGGGGGCGATTGAGACCCAGTACTTC. This chain uses TRBV5-8 with TRBJ2-5; 11 positions agree with TRBD1. In germline, CDR1 is SGHTS, CDR2 YDEGEE. The V segment lost 4 bases and the J segment 5 bases; nucleotides outside the gene matches: 7. This CDR3 region has 15 residues.

This chain joins TRBV6-5 and TRBJ1-2; tentative D call: TRBD1 (5 bases). The CDR3 length is 15 residues. CDR1 is MNHEY and CDR2 is SVGAGI in the germline V gene. Deletions cut 0 bases from V and 7 bases from J, with 15 bases between. CDR3 coding DNA: TGTGCCAGCAGTTACTCTGGGACGGGGTTGGGTGGCTACACCTTC. Its translation is CASSYSGTGLGGYTF.

The genes are TRBV7-9 and TRBJ2-7, with D maybe TRBD1 (5 bases). Germline CDR1 reads SEHNR; CDR2 reads FQNEAQ (reference sequence). Trimming took 7 bases from V and 4 from J, leaving 17 bases between them. The CDR3 has 14 amino acids. This CDR3 reads CASTSWQGGYEQYF. CDR3 coding DNA: TGTGCCAGCACCTCCTGGCAGGGCGGATACGAGCAGTACTTC.

The chain carries TRBV6-1 and TRBJ1-1, with D perhaps matching TRBD1 (5 bases). The CDR3 sequence is 13 residues long. Germline loops: CDR1 MNHNS, CDR2 SASEGT. V lost 11 bases to trimming and J lost 3 bases, with 16 bases between them. The DNA of the CDR3 is TGTGCCTCCTACTGGGGGTCCCACACTGAAGCTTTCTTT. Translated: CASYWGSHTEAFF.

As to this clone: Its ends do not fully match the called genes, so a read error is possible. The chain recombines TRBV14 with TRBJ1-2; D is undetermined. The CDR3 is made up of 12 amino acids. Germline lookup yields CDR1 SGHDN and CDR2 FVKESK. The CDR3 spells CASSKDRYGYTF. The CDR3 nucleotides read TGTGCCAGCAGCAAAGACCGCTATGGCTACACCTTC.

The gene calls are TRBV9 and TRBJ2-5; tentatively, D is TRBD2 (6 bases). CDR1 is SGDLS and CDR2 is YYNGEE in the germline V gene. This CDR3 is built from 16 residues. V lost 2 bases to trimming and J lost 2 bases, with 16 bases between them. The chain's CDR3 is CASSVPMTRSQETQYF. Written as DNA, the CDR3 is TGTGCCAGCAGCGTTCCCATGACTAGATCGCAAGAGACCCAGTACTTC.

The J gene is TRBJ2-5, the V gene TRBV6-1; D gene unclear. Trimming left V 1 base short and J 8 bases short, with 5 bases between. This CDR3 region has 11 residues. Germline CDR1 reads MNHNS; CDR2 reads SASEGT. The CDR3 DNA reads TGTGCCAGCAGTGAAGTTTCAACCCAGTACTTC. Amino acid sequence: CASSEVSTQYF.